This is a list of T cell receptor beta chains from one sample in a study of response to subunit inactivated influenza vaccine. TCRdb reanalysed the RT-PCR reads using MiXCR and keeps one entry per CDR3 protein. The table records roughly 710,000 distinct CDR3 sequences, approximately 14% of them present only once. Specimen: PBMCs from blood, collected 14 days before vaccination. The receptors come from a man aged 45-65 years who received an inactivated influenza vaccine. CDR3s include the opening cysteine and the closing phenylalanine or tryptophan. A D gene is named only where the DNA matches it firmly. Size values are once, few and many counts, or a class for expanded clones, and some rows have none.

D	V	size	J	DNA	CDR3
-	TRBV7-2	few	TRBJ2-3	TGTGCCAGCAGCAAGGCGGGGTTAACGGGCACAGATACGCAGTATTTT	CASSKAGLTGTDTQYF
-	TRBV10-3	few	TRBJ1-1	TGTGCCATCAAGGGGTTGAACACTGAAGCTTTCTTT	CAIKGLNTEAFF
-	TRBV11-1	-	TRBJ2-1	TGTGCCAGCAGCCTTGGCGGACCGGGACATTTCTACAATGAGCAGTTCTTC	CASSLGGPGHFYNEQFF
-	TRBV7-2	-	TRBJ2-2	TGTGCCAGCAGGCTCTCACGCCCTGGGGAGCTGTTTTTT	CASRLSRPGELFF
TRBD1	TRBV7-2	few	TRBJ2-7	TGTGCCAGCAGCCAGGGACAGGGGCTCCACGAGCAGTACTTC	CASSQGQGLHEQYF
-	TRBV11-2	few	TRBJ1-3	TGTGCCAGCAGCTTACAGGGCTCTGGAAACACCATATATTTT	CASSLQGSGNTIYF
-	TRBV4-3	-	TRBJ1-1	TGCGCCAGCAGCCAAGGTTTTCAGAGGACTGAAGCTTTCTTT	CASSQGFQRTEAFF
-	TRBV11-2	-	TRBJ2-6	TGTGCCAGCAGCCCCCATTGGACAGACTCTGGGGCCAACGTCCTGACTTTC	CASSPHWTDSGANVLTF
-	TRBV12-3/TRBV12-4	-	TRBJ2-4	TGTGCCAGCAGTTTTGGACAATCCAAAAACATTCAGTACTTC	CASSFGQSKNIQYF
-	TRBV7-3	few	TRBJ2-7	TGTGCCAGCAGCCAAGGGGGGGCAGGGGGTAAGCAGTACTTC	CASSQGGAGGKQYF
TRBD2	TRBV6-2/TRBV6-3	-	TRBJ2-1	TGTGCCAGCAGTTACCTGGGACTAGCGGGAGCTTATGAGCAGTTCTTC	CASSYLGLAGAYEQFF
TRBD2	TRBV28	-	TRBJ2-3	TGTGCCAGCAGTTTGCCTAGCGGGAGCTATACGCAGTATTTT	CASSLPSGSYTQYF
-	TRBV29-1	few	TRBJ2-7	TGCAGCGTTGAAGATCGGAGGGGGGCGGGGGAGCAGTACTTC	CSVEDRRGAGEQYF
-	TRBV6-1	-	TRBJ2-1	TGTGCCAGCACCCCATACGAAGGGGAGCAGTTCTTC	CASTPYEGEQFF
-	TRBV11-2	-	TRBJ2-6	TGTGCCAGCAGCACTACCCGGACTGCCTCTGGGGCCAACGTCCTGACTTTC	CASSTTRTASGANVLTF
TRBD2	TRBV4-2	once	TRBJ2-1	TGTGCCAGCAGCGGCACTAGCGGGAGGGTAATTGAGCAGTTCTTC	CASSGTSGRVIEQFF
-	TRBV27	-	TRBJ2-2	TGTGCCAGCAGATATGAACACCGTCGTGGGGAGCTGTTTTTT	CASRYEHRRGELFF
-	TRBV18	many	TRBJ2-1	TGTGCCAGCTCACCACTCGGGACAGAGCAGTTCTTC	CASSPLGTEQFF
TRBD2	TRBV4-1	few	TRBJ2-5	TGCGCCAGCAGCCACGGGACTAGCGGGGGTCCCCAAGAGACCCAGTACTTC	CASSHGTSGGPQETQYF
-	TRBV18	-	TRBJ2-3	TGTGCCAGCACGACAGGCTATGAAGATACGCAGTATTTT	CASTTGYEDTQYF
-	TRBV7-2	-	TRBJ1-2	TGTGCCAGCAGCTTACAGGGATGGAGTAACTATGGCTACACCTTC	CASSLQGWSNYGYTF
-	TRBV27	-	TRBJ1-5	TGTGCCAGCAGTTTGGACCCCTCGTATCAGCCCCAGCATTTT	CASSLDPSYQPQHF
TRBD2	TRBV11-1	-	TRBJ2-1	TGTGCCAGCAGCTTAGCGCTTATAGCGGGGGGCCGAAACTTTTACAATGAGCAGTTCTTC	CASSLALIAGGRNFYNEQFF
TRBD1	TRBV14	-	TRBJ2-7	TGTGCCAGCAGCCAAGGTCGGGCTGACGGACAGGGGATGTACGAGCAGTACTTC	CASSQGRADGQGMYEQYF
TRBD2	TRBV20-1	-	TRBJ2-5	TGCAGTGCTAAGACTAGCGGTAAAGAGACCCAGTACTTC	CSAKTSGKETQYF
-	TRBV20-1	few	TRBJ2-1	TGCAGTGCTAGTAGGCTAGCTTGGTTCGATAGTGAGCAGTTCTTC	CSASRLAWFDSEQFF
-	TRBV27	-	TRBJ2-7	TGTGCCAGCAGTTTATTTGGCTTCTGGTACGAGCAGTACTTC	CASSLFGFWYEQYF
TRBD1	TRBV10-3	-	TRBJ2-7	TGTGCCAGTGTCCGCGGACAGGACAAGTACGAGCAGTACTTC	CASVRGQDKYEQYF
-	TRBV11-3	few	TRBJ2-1	TGTGCCAGCAGCTTAAATACTCATCTAGGGCCCTACAATGAGCAGTTCTTC	CASSLNTHLGPYNEQFF
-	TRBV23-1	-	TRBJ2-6	TGCGCCAGCATAAGGTGCGGGTGCTCTGGGGCCAACGTCCTGACTTTC	CASIRCGCSGANVLTF
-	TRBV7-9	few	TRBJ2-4	TGTGCCAGCAGCTTCGGTTCTTCGGCCAAAAACATTCAGTACTTC	CASSFGSSAKNIQYF
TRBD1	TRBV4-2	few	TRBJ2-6	TGTGCCAGCAGCCAAGAAGGGGGCAGAGGGGCCAACGTCCTGACTTTC	CASSQEGGRGANVLTF
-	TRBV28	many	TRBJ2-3	TGTGCCAGCAGTTTACCTCAGGGGCAAAGAGATACGCAGTATTTT	CASSLPQGQRDTQYF
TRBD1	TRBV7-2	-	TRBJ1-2	TGTGCCAGCAGCAGCACAGGGGTCGACTATGGCTACACCTTC	CASSSTGVDYGYTF
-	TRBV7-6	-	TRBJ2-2	TGTGCCAGCAGCTTAACCCCCGGGACATCGAACACCGGGGAGCTGTTTTTT	CASSLTPGTSNTGELFF